A selection of T cell receptor beta chains follows, all from one sample in a study of shared clonotypes between healthy human individuals. Using immunoSEQ multiplex PCR, the repertoire was profiled, and TCRdb retains in-frame clones only, with some absent. The sample includes hundreds of thousands of clones, around 75% of them seen just once. Sequencing was performed on PBMCs. The origin of the receptors is a middle-aged woman in good health. Some clones in this sample may be carry-over from other donors' samples. Each CDR3 is given with its conserved first and last residue. A D gene is named only where the DNA matches it firmly. Clone size is not always given. Where it is, it says once, few, many or a class for expanded clones.

V	size	D	J	CDR3	DNA
TRBV18	.	TRBD1	TRBJ2-7	CASSRGGQIEYEQYF	TGTGCCAGCTCCCGTGGGGGACAGATCGAGTACGAGCAGTACTTC
TRBV18	.	.	TRBJ1-1	CASSPQVEIEAFF	TGTGCCAGCTCACCCCAGGTCGAAATTGAAGCTTTCTTT
TRBV30	.	.	TRBJ2-7	CAWSVGGGSYEQYF	TGTGCCTGGAGTGTAGGAGGGGGATCCTACGAGCAGTACTTC
TRBV18	.	.	TRBJ1-5	CASSRGRGTSNQPQHF	TGTGCCAGCTCACGCGGAAGGGGCACGAGCAATCAGCCCCAGCATTTT
TRBV7-9	.	.	TRBJ2-3	CASSPRELPDTQYF	TGTGCCAGCAGCCCCCGTGAACTTCCTGATACGCAGTATTTT
TRBV5-6	.	.	TRBJ2-3	CASSLAGSTDTQYF	TGTGCCAGCAGCTTGGCCGGGAGCACAGATACGCAGTATTTT
TRBV18	once	.	TRBJ1-1	CASSSSGTAVSDTEAFF	TGTGCCAGCTCATCCTCCGGGACCGCGGTTTCGGACACTGAAGCTTTCTTT
TRBV5-6	.	.	TRBJ2-3	CASSSTQTGDTQYF	TGTGCCAGCAGCTCAACCCAGACGGGAGATACGCAGTATTTT
TRBV7-3	.	TRBD2	TRBJ2-1	CASSSGTSDNNEQFF	TGTGCCAGCAGCTCCGGGACTAGCGATAACAATGAGCAGTTCTTC
TRBV29-1	.	TRBD2	TRBJ2-7	CSVTSGSPEQYF	TGCAGCGTAACTAGCGGGAGTCCCGAGCAGTACTTC
TRBV6-1	.	.	TRBJ2-7	CASESYEQYF	TGTGCCAGCGAGTCCTACGAGCAGTACTTC
TRBV27	.	.	TRBJ2-7	CASSFRRPGRYEQYF	TGTGCCAGCAGTTTCAGGAGGCCAGGCCGGTACGAGCAGTACTTC
TRBV6-5	once	.	TRBJ2-1	CASQTGHKQFF	TGTGCCAGCCAAACGGGCCATAAGCAGTTCTTC
TRBV7-9	.	TRBD1	TRBJ1-5	CASSETGGNNQPQHF	TGTGCCAGCAGCGAGACAGGGGGGAACAATCAGCCCCAGCATTTT
TRBV5-4	.	TRBD1	TRBJ2-3	CASSLPGQGATDTQYF	TGTGCCAGCAGCCTTCCGGGACAGGGGGCCACAGATACGCAGTATTTT
TRBV5-1	once	.	TRBJ2-1	CASSLAGHRVYEQFF	TGCGCCAGCAGCTTGGCCGGGCACAGGGTCTATGAGCAGTTCTTC
TRBV10-2	.	.	TRBJ2-2	CASSELRWTGELFF	TGCGCCAGCAGTGAGTTAAGGTGGACCGGGGAGCTGTTTTTT
TRBV25-1	.	TRBD2	TRBJ2-7	CASSGALAGGIEQYF	TGTGCCAGCAGTGGGGCTCTAGCGGGAGGTATAGAGCAGTACTTC
TRBV2	.	.	TRBJ2-1	CASSMNSGVVENEQFF	TGTGCCAGCAGCATGAATTCGGGAGTCGTGGAGAATGAGCAGTTCTTC
TRBV11-2	once	TRBD2	TRBJ2-7	CASSPRLAGQYEQYF	TGTGCCAGCAGCCCTCGACTAGCGGGTCAGTACGAGCAGTACTTC
TRBV18	.	.	TRBJ2-7	CASSPIAGRYEQYF	TGTGCCAGCTCACCTATTGCGGGACGCTACGAGCAGTACTTC
TRBV11-2	.	.	TRBJ1-3	CASSPRRQSYFSGNTIYF	TGTGCCAGCAGTCCTCGTAGACAGTCTTACTTCTCTGGAAACACCATATATTTT
TRBV18	.	TRBD1	TRBJ1-1	CASSGQGANTEAFF	TGTGCCAGCTCAGGACAGGGGGCGAACACTGAAGCTTTCTTT
TRBV2	.	TRBD1	TRBJ2-5	CASSTQGAGETQYF	TGTGCCAGCAGTACACAGGGGGCCGGGGAGACCCAGTACTTC
TRBV19	.	.	TRBJ2-3	CASSIDRDYTDTQYF	TGTGCCAGTAGTATAGATCGAGACTACACAGATACGCAGTATTTT
TRBV2	.	TRBD1	TRBJ1-1	CASSGTTGGTEAFF	TGTGCCAGCAGTGGAACGACAGGGGGCACTGAAGCTTTCTTT
TRBV7-3	few	.	TRBJ2-7	CASSSGLGEQYF	TGTGCCAGCAGCTCCGGGCTCGGCGAGCAGTACTTC
TRBV28	few	TRBD2	TRBJ2-1	CASSLASGRRYEQFF	TGTGCCAGCAGTTTGGCTAGCGGGAGAAGGTATGAGCAGTTCTTC
TRBV28	.	TRBD1	TRBJ2-7	CASSTSGTGLNEQYF	TGTGCCAGCAGTACCTCCGGGACAGGGCTCAACGAGCAGTACTTC
TRBV7-3	few	.	TRBJ2-3	CASSRGAASTDTQYF	TGTGCCAGCAGCAGAGGGGCGGCTAGCACAGATACGCAGTATTTT
TRBV7-8	.	TRBD1	TRBJ2-7	CASSPLTGAYEQYF	TGTGCCAGCAGCCCATTGACAGGGGCCTACGAGCAGTACTTC
TRBV15	.	TRBD2	TRBJ2-7	CATSRDSGRDEQYF	TGTGCCACCAGCAGAGATTCCGGGAGGGACGAGCAGTACTTC
TRBV29-1	.	.	TRBJ2-5	CSVVNPAETQYF	TGCAGCGTTGTGAACCCCGCGGAGACCCAGTACTTC
TRBV9	.	.	TRBJ2-2	CASGNPTGELFF	TGTGCCAGCGGGAATCCCACCGGGGAGCTGTTTTTT
TRBV27	.	TRBD1	TRBJ1-1	CASSLRGRGQLGTEAFF	TGTGCCAGCAGTTTGAGGGGCAGGGGGCAGTTGGGCACTGAAGCTTTCTTT
TRBV7-2	.	.	TRBJ1-2	CASSYGAHYGYTF	TGTGCCAGCAGCTATGGGGCTCACTATGGCTACACCTTC
TRBV5-1	.	TRBD2	TRBJ2-5	CASSWGGTSGETQYF	TGCGCCAGCAGCTGGGGGGGTACTAGCGGTGAGACCCAGTACTTC
TRBV5-4	few	TRBD2	TRBJ2-7	CASSLSAGGGDEQYF	TGTGCCAGCAGTCTCTCGGCGGGGGGAGGAGACGAGCAGTACTTC
TRBV2	.	TRBD1	TRBJ1-4	CASSEPWTGGSTNEKLFF	TGTGCCAGCAGTGAACCTTGGACAGGGGGCTCAACTAATGAAAAACTGTTTTTT
TRBV10-2	.	.	TRBJ2-5	CAARGPGETQYF	TGCGCCGCTCGGGGCCCAGGAGAGACCCAGTACTTC
TRBV6-6	few	.	TRBJ2-7	CASSYSSGQTEQYF	TGTGCCAGCAGTTACTCCAGCGGGCAAACCGAGCAGTACTTC
TRBV6-5	few	.	TRBJ1-1	CASHRGLMFFTEAFF	TGTGCCAGCCATCGGGGTTTGATGTTCTTCACTGAAGCTTTCTTT
TRBV27	.	.	TRBJ2-1	CASSLSHPSNEQFF	TGTGCCAGCAGTTTATCCCACCCCTCCAATGAGCAGTTCTTC
TRBV10-1	few	.	TRBJ2-7	CASSESGTYEQYF	TGCGCCAGCAGTGAGTCGGGGACCTACGAGCAGTACTTC
TRBV19	once	.	TRBJ1-4	CASRGGNEKLFF	TGTGCCAGTAGAGGAGGTAATGAAAAACTGTTTTTT
TRBV5-1	.	.	TRBJ2-5	CASSLADGEETQYF	TGCGCCAGCAGCTTGGCGGACGGGGAAGAGACCCAGTACTTC
TRBV6-6	.	.	TRBJ2-2	CASSIVGSNTGELFF	TGTGCCAGCAGTATCGTAGGGTCGAACACCGGGGAGCTGTTTTTT
TRBV10-3	.	TRBD1	TRBJ2-7	CAISESQGASYEQYF	TGTGCCATCAGTGAGTCCCAGGGGGCCTCCTACGAGCAGTACTTC
TRBV28	.	.	TRBJ2-7	CASSFALGNHEQYF	TGTGCCAGCAGTTTCGCTTTGGGTAACCACGAGCAGTACTTC
TRBV7-3	.	TRBD2	TRBJ2-5	CASSPGLAGSWAQYF	TGTGCCAGCAGCCCGGGACTAGCGGGATCCTGGGCCCAGTACTTC
TRBV5-4	.	TRBD1	TRBJ1-3	CASSGRGLGNTIYF	TGTGCCAGCAGCGGCAGGGGGCTAGGAAACACCATATATTTT
TRBV2	.	.	TRBJ2-5	CASVGLVETQYF	TGTGCCAGCGTCGGGCTCGTCGAGACCCAGTACTTC
TRBV11-1	.	TRBD2	TRBJ2-5	CASSPPSGRAVETQYF	TGTGCCAGCAGCCCCCCTAGCGGGAGGGCCGTGGAGACCCAGTACTTC
TRBV5-1	few	.	TRBJ2-5	CASSLEVAQYF	TGCGCCAGCAGCTTGGAGGTGGCCCAGTACTTC